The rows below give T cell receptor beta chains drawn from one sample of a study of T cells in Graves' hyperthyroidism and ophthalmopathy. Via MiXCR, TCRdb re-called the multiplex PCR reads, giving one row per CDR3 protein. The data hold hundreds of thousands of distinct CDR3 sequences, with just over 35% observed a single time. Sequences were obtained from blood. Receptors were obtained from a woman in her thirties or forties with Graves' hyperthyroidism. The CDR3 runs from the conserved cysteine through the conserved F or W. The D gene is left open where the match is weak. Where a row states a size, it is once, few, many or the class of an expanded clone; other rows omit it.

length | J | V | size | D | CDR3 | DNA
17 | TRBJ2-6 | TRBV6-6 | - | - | CASSYPQGNPGANVLTF | TGTGCCAGCAGTTACCCACAGGGAAACCCTGGGGCCAACGTCCTGACTTTC
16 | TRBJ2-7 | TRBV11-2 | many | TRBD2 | CASSLDWASGSYEQYF | TGTGCCAGCAGCTTAGATTGGGCTAGCGGGAGTTACGAGCAGTACTTC
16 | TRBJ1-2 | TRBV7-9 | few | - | CASSPRAGGDARGYTF | TGTGCCAGCAGCCCACGGGCCGGAGGGGATGCGCGTGGCTACACCTTC
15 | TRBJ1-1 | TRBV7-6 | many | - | CASSDRDTSNTEAFF | TGTGCCAGCAGCGACCGGGACACCTCGAACACTGAAGCTTTCTTT
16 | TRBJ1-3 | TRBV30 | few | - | CALHYQDPLSGNTIYF | TGTGCCTTGCATTACCAGGACCCTCTCTCTGGAAACACCATATATTTT
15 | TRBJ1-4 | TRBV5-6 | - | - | CASSFSRATNEKLFF | TGTGCCAGCAGCTTTTCGAGAGCAACTAATGAAAAACTGTTTTTT
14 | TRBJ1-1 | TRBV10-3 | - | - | CAGGTRPMNTEAFF | TGTGCCGGGGGGACGAGACCAATGAACACTGAAGCTTTCTTT
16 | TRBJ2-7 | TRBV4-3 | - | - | CASSQDRSGGSYEQYF | TGCGCCAGCAGCCAAGATCGAAGCGGTGGCTCCTACGAGCAGTACTTC
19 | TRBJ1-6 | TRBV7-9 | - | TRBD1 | CASSSQVKGAGSTKRTLHF | TGTGCCAGCAGCTCCCAAGTAAAGGGGGCAGGCTCCACAAAGCGAACCCTCCACTTT
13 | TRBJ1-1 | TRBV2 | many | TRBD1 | CASSTTGQTEAFF | TGTGCCAGCAGTACGACAGGGCAGACTGAAGCTTTCTTT
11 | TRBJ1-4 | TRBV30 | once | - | CARQLNEKLFF | TGTGCCCGCCAATTAAATGAAAAACTGTTTTTT
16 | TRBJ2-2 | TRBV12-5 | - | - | CASAMTGGRDTGELFF | TGTGCTAGTGCCATGACGGGGGGCAGAGACACCGGGGAGCTGTTTTTT
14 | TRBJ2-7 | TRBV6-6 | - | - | CASSYAFTGNEQYF | TGTGCCAGCAGTTACGCTTTCACAGGAAACGAGCAGTACTTC
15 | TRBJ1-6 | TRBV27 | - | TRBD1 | CATSYLTGGNSPLHF | TGTGCCACCAGTTATCTCACAGGGGGTAATTCACCCCTCCACTTT
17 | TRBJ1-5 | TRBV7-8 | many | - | CASSLEAGVVGNQPQHF | TGTGCCAGCAGCTTAGAAGCGGGGGTCGTCGGCAATCAGCCCCAGCATTTT
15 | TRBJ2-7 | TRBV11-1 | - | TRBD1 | CASSLREQGAARQYF | TGTGCCAGCAGCTTACGGGAGCAGGGGGCCGCTAGGCAGTACTTC
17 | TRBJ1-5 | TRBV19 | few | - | CASSTPSWAGTSQPQHF | TGTGCCAGTAGTACCCCCTCTTGGGCAGGGACGAGTCAGCCCCAGCATTTT
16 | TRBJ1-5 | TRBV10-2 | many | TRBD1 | CATSRGLGGSNQPQHF | TGCGCCACCAGTAGGGGCTTAGGGGGCTCCAATCAGCCCCAGCATTTT
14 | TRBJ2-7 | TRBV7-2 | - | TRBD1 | CASSTTGGSYEQYF | TGTGCCAGCAGCACGACAGGGGGCTCCTACGAGCAGTACTTC
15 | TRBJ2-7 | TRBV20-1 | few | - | CSARVQSSVRGEQYF | -
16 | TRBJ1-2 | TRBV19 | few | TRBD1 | CASRPGTGATYGGYTF | TGTGCCAGTAGACCCGGGACAGGGGCAACCTATGGCGGCTACACCTTC
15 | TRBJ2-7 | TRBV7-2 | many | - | CASSLGTVPLYEQYF | TGTGCCAGCAGCTTAGGGACAGTACCCCTCTACGAGCAGTACTTC
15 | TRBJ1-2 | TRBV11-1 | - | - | CASSPDSPIYYGYTF | TGTGCCAGCAGCCCCGACAGCCCAATCTACTATGGCTACACCTTC
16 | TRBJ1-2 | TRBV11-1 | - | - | CASKSPVPGRMEGYTF | TGTGCCAGCAAGAGTCCCGTACCAGGACGGATGGAGGGCTACACCTTC
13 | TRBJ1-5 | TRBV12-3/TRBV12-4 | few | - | CASSTTEGQPQHF | TGTGCCAGCAGCACAACGGAGGGACAGCCCCAGCATTTT
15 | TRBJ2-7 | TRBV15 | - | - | CATSRDNHGGYEQYF | TGTGCCACCAGCAGAGACAATCATGGGGGCTACGAGCAGTACTTC
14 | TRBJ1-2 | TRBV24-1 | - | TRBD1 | CATQPSGTGDGYTF | TGTGCCACCCAGCCTTCCGGGACAGGGGATGGCTACACCTTC
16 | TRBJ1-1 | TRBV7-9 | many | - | CASSSWDLGRNTEAFF | TGTGCCAGCAGCTCGTGGGATCTGGGAAGGAACACTGAAGCTTTCTTT
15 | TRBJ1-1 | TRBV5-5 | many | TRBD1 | CASSFRDSDYTEAFF | TGTGCCAGCAGCTTTCGGGACAGCGATTACACTGAAGCTTTCTTT
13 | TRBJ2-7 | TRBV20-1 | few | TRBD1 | CSAVPGQTYEQYF | TGCAGTGCTGTCCCGGGACAGACCTACGAGCAGTACTTC
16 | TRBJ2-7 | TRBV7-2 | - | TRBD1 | CASSYYRTGDSREQYF | TGTGCCAGCAGCTACTACCGGACAGGGGACTCTCGCGAGCAGTACTTC
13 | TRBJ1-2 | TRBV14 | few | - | CASSPGRSYGYTF | TGTGCCAGCAGCCCAGGACGGTCATATGGCTACACCTTC
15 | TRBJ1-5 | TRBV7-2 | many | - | CASSLAGGINQPQHF | TGTGCCAGCAGCTTAGCGGGGGGCATCAATCAGCCCCAGCATTTT
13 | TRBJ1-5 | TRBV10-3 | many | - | CAISRDNNQPQHF | TGTGCCATCAGCCGGGACAACAATCAGCCCCAGCATTTT
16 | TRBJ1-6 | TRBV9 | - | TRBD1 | CASSVQGQGSFSPLHF | TGTGCCAGCAGCGTCCAGGGACAGGGTTCTTTTTCACCCCTCCACTTT
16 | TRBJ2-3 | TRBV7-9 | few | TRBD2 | CASSLTLAGGADTQYF | TGTGCCAGCAGCTTAACACTAGCGGGGGGAGCAGATACGCAGTATTTT
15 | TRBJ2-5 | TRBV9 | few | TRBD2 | CASSFLSGNQETQYF | TGTGCCAGCAGTTTCCTTAGCGGGAACCAAGAGACCCAGTACTTC
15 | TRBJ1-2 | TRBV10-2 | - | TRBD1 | CASSWTGSGSYGYTF | TGCGCCAGCAGCTGGACAGGGTCGGGGAGCTATGGCTACACCTTC
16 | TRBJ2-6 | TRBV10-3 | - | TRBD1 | CAISGRATGGKNTEAF | TGTGCCATCAGTGGTCGGGCGACAGGGGGCAAGAACACTGAAGCTTTC
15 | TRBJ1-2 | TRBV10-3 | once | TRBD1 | CASSPQGATTYGYTF | TGTGCCAGCTCACCACAGGGGGCGACCACCTATGGCTACACCTTC
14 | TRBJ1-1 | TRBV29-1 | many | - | CSVEQGSYDTEAFF | TGCAGCGTTGAACAGGGATCTTATGACACTGAAGCTTTCTTT